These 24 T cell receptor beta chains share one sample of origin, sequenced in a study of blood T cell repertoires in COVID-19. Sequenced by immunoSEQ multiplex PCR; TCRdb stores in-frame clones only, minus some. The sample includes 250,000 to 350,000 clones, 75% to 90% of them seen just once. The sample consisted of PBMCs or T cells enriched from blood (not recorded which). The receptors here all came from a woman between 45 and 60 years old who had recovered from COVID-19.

This CDR3 reads CASNPGHSLNEKLFF. The DNA for the CDR3 is TGTGCCAGTAACCCGGGACACAGCCTTAATGAAAAACTGTTTTTT. The chain has TRBV19 and TRBJ1-4; TRBD1 is a possible D gene (6 bases). The ends were cut back, 7 bases at V and 4 bases at J, with 16 bases in the middle. CDR3 length: 15 amino acids. CDR1 LNHDA and CDR2 SQIVND come from the germline V gene (reference sequence).

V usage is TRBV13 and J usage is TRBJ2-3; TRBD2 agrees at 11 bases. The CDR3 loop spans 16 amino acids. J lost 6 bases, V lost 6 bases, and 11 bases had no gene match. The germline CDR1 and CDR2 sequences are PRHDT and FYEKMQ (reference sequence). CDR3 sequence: CASRPHTSGSSDTQYF. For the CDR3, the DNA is TGTGCCAGCAGGCCTCATACTAGCGGGAGTTCGGATACGCAGTATTTT.

The CDR3 sequence: CAWSVQDRATQYF. CDR3 coding DNA: TGTGCCTGGAGTGTACAGGACAGGGCGACCCAGTACTTC. The rearrangement joins TRBV30 to TRBJ2-5, with 8 bases fitting TRBD1. V was pared by 0 bases and J by 7 bases, with 4 bases of the junction left unmatched. The CDR3 extends over 13 amino acids. Germline V gene data show CDR1 as GTSNPN and CDR2 as SVGIG (reference sequence).

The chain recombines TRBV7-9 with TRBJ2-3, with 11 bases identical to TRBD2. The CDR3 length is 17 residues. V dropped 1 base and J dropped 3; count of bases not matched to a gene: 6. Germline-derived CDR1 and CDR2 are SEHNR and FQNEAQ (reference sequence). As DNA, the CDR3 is TGTGCCAGCAGCTTAGACGGGCTAGCGGGAGGTACAGATACGCAGTATTTT. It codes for CASSLDGLAGGTDTQYF.

CDR3 protein: CASRLKKQGSPLHF. The CDR3 bases are TGTGCCAGCAGGCTTAAAAAACAGGGGTCACCCCTCCACTTT. The rearrangement uses TRBV3-1 (or the pseudogene TRBV3-2) and TRBJ1-6; 7 bases agree with TRBD1. CDR1 and CDR2 from the germline V gene are LGHDT and YNNKEL (reference sequence). The ends lost 6 bases at V and 10 bases at J; junction bases unmatched: 9. The CDR3 is made up of 14 amino acids.

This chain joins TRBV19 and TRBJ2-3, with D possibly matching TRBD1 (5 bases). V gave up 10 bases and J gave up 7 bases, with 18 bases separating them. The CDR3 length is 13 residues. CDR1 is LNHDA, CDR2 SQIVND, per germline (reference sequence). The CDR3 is CATLDSSPNTQYF. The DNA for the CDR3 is TGTGCCACTCTCGACAGCTCCCCCAATACGCAGTATTTT.

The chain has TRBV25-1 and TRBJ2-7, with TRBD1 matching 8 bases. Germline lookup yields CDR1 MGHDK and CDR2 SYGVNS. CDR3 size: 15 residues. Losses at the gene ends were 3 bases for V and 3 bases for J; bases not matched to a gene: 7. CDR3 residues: CASSDTGTGIYEQYF. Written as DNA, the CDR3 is TGTGCCAGCAGTGACACCGGGACAGGAATCTACGAGCAGTACTTC.

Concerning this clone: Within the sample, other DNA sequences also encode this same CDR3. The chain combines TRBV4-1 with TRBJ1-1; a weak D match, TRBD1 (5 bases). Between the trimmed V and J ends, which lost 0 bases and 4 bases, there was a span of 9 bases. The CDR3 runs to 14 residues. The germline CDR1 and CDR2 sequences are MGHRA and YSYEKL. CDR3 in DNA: TGCGCCAGCAGCCAAGACGGGGGGAGCACTGAAGCTTTCTTT. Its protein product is CASSQDGGSTEAFF.

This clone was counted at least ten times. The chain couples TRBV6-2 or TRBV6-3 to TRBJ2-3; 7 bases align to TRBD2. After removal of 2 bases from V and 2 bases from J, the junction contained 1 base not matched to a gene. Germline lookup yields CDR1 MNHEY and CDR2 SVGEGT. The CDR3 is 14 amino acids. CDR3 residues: CASSYGRATDTQYF. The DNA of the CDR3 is TGTGCCAGCAGTTACGGGAGGGCCACAGATACGCAGTATTTT.

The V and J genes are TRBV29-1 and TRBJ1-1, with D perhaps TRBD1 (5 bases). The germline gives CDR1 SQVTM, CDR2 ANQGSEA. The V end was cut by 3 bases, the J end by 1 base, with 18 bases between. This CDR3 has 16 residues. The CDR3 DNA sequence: TGCAGCGTTGATGTTGGGGCGGGGCGGGAGAACACTGAAGCTTTCTTT. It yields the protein CSVDVGAGRENTEAFF.

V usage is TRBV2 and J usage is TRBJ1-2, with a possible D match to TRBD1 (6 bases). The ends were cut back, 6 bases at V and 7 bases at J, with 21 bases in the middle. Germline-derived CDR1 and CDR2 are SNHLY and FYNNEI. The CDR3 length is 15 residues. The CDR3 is CASRQTGTLGGGYTF. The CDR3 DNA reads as TGTGCCAGCAGACAAACCGGGACACTTGGAGGTGGCTACACCTTC.

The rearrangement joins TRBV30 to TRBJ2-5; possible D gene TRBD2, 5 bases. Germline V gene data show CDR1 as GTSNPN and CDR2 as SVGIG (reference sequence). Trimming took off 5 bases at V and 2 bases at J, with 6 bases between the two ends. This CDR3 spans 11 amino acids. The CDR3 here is CAWGEQETQYF. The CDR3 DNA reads TGTGCCTGGGGGGAGCAAGAGACCCAGTACTTC.

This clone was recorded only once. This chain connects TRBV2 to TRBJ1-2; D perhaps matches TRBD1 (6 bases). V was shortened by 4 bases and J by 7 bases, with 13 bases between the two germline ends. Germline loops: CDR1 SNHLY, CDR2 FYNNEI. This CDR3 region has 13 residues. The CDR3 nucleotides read TGTGCCAGCAGTGTACTGGGGGCGACTGGCTACACCTTC. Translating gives CASSVLGATGYTF.

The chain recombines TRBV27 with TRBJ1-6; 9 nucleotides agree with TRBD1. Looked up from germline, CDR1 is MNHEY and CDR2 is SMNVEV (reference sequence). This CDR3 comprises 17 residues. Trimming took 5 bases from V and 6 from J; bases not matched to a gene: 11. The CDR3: CASSIIRGDRANSPLHF. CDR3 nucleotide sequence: TGTGCCAGCAGTATTATTCGGGGGGACAGGGCTAATTCACCCCTCCACTTT.

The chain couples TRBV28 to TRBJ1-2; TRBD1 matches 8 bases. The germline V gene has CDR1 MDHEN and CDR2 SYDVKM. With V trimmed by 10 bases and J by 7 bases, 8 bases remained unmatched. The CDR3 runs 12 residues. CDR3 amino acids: CATGQGRFGYTF. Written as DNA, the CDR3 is TGTGCCACCGGACAGGGAAGGTTTGGCTACACCTTC.

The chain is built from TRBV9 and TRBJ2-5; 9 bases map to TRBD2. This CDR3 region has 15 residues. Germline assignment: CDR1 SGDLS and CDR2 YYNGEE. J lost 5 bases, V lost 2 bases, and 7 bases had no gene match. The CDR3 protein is CASSVRGGVRETQYF. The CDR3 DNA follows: TGTGCCAGCAGCGTCCGCGGGGGGGTACGGGAGACCCAGTACTTC. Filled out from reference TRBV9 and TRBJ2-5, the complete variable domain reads DSGVTQTPKHLITATGQRVTLRCSPRSGDLSVYWYQQSLDQGLQFLIQYYNGEERAKGNILERFSAQQFPDLHSELNLSSLELGDSALYFCASSVRGGVRETQYFGPGTRLLVL.

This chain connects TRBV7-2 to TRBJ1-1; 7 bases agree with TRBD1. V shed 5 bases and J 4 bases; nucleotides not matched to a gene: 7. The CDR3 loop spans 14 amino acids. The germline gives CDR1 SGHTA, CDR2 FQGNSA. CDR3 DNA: TGTGCCAGCAGCCAGACAGGGTCTGTCACTGAAGCTTTCTTT. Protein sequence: CASSQTGSVTEAFF.

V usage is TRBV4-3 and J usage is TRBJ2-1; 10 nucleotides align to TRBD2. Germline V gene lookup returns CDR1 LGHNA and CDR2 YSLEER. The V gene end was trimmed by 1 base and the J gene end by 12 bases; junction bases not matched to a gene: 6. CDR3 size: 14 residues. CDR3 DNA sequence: TGCGCCAGCAGCCAAGCACTAGCGGGACGGCCGCAGTTCTTC. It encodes CASSQALAGRPQFF.

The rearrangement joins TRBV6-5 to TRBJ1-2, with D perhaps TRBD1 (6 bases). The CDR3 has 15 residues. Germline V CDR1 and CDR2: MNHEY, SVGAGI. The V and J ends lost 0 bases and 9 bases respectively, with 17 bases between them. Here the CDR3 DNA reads TGTGCCAGCAGTTACTCCGGCGGGGGGCTAGTGAGCTACACCTTC. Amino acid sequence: CASSYSGGGLVSYTF.

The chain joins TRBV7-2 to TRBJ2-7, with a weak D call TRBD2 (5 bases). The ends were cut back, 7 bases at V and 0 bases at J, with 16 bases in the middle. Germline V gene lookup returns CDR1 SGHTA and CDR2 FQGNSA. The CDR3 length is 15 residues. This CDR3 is CASTPEIGSSYEQYF. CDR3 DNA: TGTGCCAGCACCCCAGAGATAGGGAGCTCCTACGAGCAGTACTTC. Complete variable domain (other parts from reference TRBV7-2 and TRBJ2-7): GAGVSQSPSNKVTEKGKDVELRCDPISGHTALYWYRQSLGQGLEFLIYFQGNSAPDKSGLPSDRFSAERTGGSVSTLTIQRTQQEDSAVYLCASTPEIGSSYEQYFGPGTRLTVT.

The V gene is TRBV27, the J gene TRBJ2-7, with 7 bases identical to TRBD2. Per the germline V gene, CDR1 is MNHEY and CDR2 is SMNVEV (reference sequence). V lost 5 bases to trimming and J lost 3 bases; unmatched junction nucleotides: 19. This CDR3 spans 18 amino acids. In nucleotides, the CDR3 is TGTGCCAGCAGTGGGTGGAAGCGGGGCAGCCAACGGGTCTACGAGCAGTACTTC. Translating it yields CASSGWKRGSQRVYEQYF.

Written as DNA, the CDR3 is TGTGCCAGCAGTTCACTACCCCGGGCGGGGAACACCATATATTTT. It yields the protein CASSSLPRAGNTIYF. This chain links TRBV27 with TRBJ1-3, with D hard to call. With 4 bases removed from V and 7 bases from J, the gap between germline ends came to 17 bases. Germline V gene sequence: CDR1 MNHEY, CDR2 SMNVEV (reference sequence). This CDR3 is 15 amino acids long.

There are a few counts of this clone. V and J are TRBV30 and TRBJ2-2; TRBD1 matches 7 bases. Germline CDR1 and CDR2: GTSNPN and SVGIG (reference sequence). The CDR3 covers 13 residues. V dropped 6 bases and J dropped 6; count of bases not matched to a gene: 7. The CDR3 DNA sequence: TGTGCCTGTGACAGGGAGAGGTCCGGGGAGCTGTTTTTT. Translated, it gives CACDRERSGELFF.

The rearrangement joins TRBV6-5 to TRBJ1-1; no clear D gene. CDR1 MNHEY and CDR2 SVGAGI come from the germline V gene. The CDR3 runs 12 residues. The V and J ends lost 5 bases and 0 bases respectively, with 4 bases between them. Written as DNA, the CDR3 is TGTGCCAGCAGTCTGTTGAACACTGAAGCTTTCTTT. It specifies CASSLLNTEAFF.